These T cell receptor beta chains were read from a single sample in a study of post-analysis software for immune sequencing data. TCRdb re-derived calls from the PCR reads in MiXCR, one entry per CDR3 protein. Of roughly 570,000 distinct CDR3 sequences in the sample, 30% to 40% were seen once. The sequenced sample was blood. Every receptor here comes from a girl under 18 with multiple sclerosis. CDR3s include the opening cysteine and the closing phenylalanine or tryptophan. Fields, in order: V gene, clone size, J gene, D gene, CDR3 DNA, CDR3 protein. A D gene is named only where the DNA matches it firmly. Rows may omit the clone size; those that give it use once, few, many or a size class.

V gene: TRBV7-2; clone size: NA; J gene: TRBJ2-5; D gene: NA; CDR3 DNA: TGTGCCAGCAGCGATAGCAGAGAGACCCAGTACTTC; CDR3 protein: CASSDSRETQYF
V gene: TRBV9; clone size: NA; J gene: TRBJ1-2; D gene: NA; CDR3 DNA: TGTGCCAGCAGCGTAGGTCATGGGTTATCTAACTATGGCTACACCTTC; CDR3 protein: CASSVGHGLSNYGYTF
V gene: TRBV12-3/TRBV12-4; clone size: NA; J gene: TRBJ2-1; D gene: NA; CDR3 DNA: TGTGCCAGCAACTCCCCGTCCCGGGTCCAAAATGAGCAGTTCTTC; CDR3 protein: CASNSPSRVQNEQFF
V gene: TRBV2; clone size: NA; J gene: TRBJ2-5; D gene: TRBD2; CDR3 DNA: TGTGCCAGCAGTGAGACGCGGGGGCTAGCGGGGGAGACCCAGTACTTC; CDR3 protein: CASSETRGLAGETQYF
V gene: TRBV20-1; clone size: few; J gene: TRBJ2-7; D gene: NA; CDR3 DNA: TGCAGTGCTAGAGAGGCCAGCTCCTACGAGCAGTACTTC; CDR3 protein: CSAREASSYEQYF
V gene: TRBV28; clone size: NA; J gene: TRBJ1-5; D gene: NA; CDR3 DNA: TGTGCCAGCACCCGAGGGGGGGGCGAGAGTCAGCCCCAGCATTTT; CDR3 protein: CASTRGGGESQPQHF
V gene: TRBV7-2; clone size: NA; J gene: TRBJ2-1; D gene: NA; CDR3 DNA: TGTGCCAGCAGCTGGAGTAGGGACACATTTGAGCAGTTCTTC; CDR3 protein: CASSWSRDTFEQFF
V gene: TRBV2; clone size: few; J gene: TRBJ1-2; D gene: NA; CDR3 DNA: TGTGCCAGCAGTGACCAGGGCACGGACTATGGCTACACCTTC; CDR3 protein: CASSDQGTDYGYTF
V gene: TRBV5-1; clone size: NA; J gene: TRBJ1-2; D gene: TRBD1; CDR3 DNA: TGCGCCAGCAGCTTGGTTGGACAGGGGGCATCGGATGATGGCTACACCTTC; CDR3 protein: CASSLVGQGASDDGYTF
V gene: TRBV20-1; clone size: NA; J gene: TRBJ2-5; D gene: NA; CDR3 DNA: TGCAGTGCTAGCGCGCGCCCAATCCAAGAGACCCAGTACTTC; CDR3 protein: CSASARPIQETQYF
V gene: TRBV11-1; clone size: NA; J gene: TRBJ1-2; D gene: TRBD1; CDR3 DNA: TGTGCCAGCAGCTCCGGACAGGGTTCGCACTATGGCTACACCTTC; CDR3 protein: CASSSGQGSHYGYTF
V gene: TRBV6-6; clone size: NA; J gene: TRBJ1-1; D gene: NA; CDR3 DNA: TGTGCCAGCAGCACCGACCCAAGTTCCCTTAACACTGAAGCTTTCTTT; CDR3 protein: CASSTDPSSLNTEAFF
V gene: TRBV5-1; clone size: NA; J gene: TRBJ2-2; D gene: TRBD1; CDR3 DNA: TGCGCCAGCAGCTCTAGACAGGGGGCGAACACCGGGGAGCTGTTTTTT; CDR3 protein: CASSSRQGANTGELFF
V gene: TRBV6-1; clone size: NA; J gene: TRBJ2-4; D gene: NA; CDR3 DNA: TGTGCCAGCAGTGACAGCCCAGCCAAAAACATTCAGTACTTC; CDR3 protein: CASSDSPAKNIQYF
V gene: TRBV20-1; clone size: NA; J gene: TRBJ1-5; D gene: TRBD1; CDR3 DNA: TGCAGTGCCCGGACAGGGGGAAGCAATCAGCCCCAGCATTTT; CDR3 protein: CSARTGGSNQPQHF
V gene: TRBV15; clone size: NA; J gene: TRBJ2-4; D gene: NA; CDR3 DNA: TGTGCCACCAGCAGAGATGGACAAGCCAAAAACATTCAGTACTTC; CDR3 protein: CATSRDGQAKNIQYF
V gene: TRBV10-1; clone size: NA; J gene: TRBJ2-5; D gene: NA; CDR3 DNA: TGCGCCGGCAGTGGGAGCGTGGGGCTTGGGGAGACCCAGTACTTC; CDR3 protein: CAGSGSVGLGETQYF
V gene: TRBV24-1; clone size: many; J gene: TRBJ2-3; D gene: NA; CDR3 DNA: TGTGCCACCAGTGATCGCAAGGCTCTATCGACAGATACGCAGTATTTT; CDR3 protein: CATSDRKALSTDTQYF
V gene: TRBV3-1; clone size: few; J gene: TRBJ1-4; D gene: TRBD1; CDR3 DNA: TGTGCCAGCAGCCATGCCGACAGGGCGGGGGAAAAACTGTTTTTT; CDR3 protein: CASSHADRAGEKLFF
V gene: TRBV20-1; clone size: many; J gene: TRBJ1-2; D gene: NA; CDR3 DNA: TGCAGTGCTAGCGTTATACAGGAGAACCCCTATGGCTACACCTTC; CDR3 protein: CSASVIQENPYGYTF
V gene: TRBV10-3; clone size: few; J gene: TRBJ2-5; D gene: TRBD1; CDR3 DNA: TGTGCCATCAGTGAGTCTAACAGGGGGTCTCTTCAAGAGACCCAGTACTTC; CDR3 protein: CAISESNRGSLQETQYF
V gene: TRBV12-3/TRBV12-4; clone size: many; J gene: TRBJ1-2; D gene: NA; CDR3 DNA: TGTGCCAGCAGTTTATCAGGGACTAACTATGGCTACACCTTC; CDR3 protein: CASSLSGTNYGYTF
V gene: TRBV20-1; clone size: NA; J gene: TRBJ1-5; D gene: NA; CDR3 DNA: TGCAGTGCTAGAGGGGATTCAGGGGAGACCTATAATCAGCCCCAGCATTTT; CDR3 protein: CSARGDSGETYNQPQHF
V gene: TRBV12-3/TRBV12-4; clone size: NA; J gene: TRBJ2-7; D gene: NA; CDR3 DNA: TGTGCCAGCAGTTCGAAGTACGAGCAGTACTTC; CDR3 protein: CASSSKYEQYF
V gene: TRBV5-5; clone size: few; J gene: TRBJ2-5; D gene: TRBD1; CDR3 DNA: TGTGCCAGCAGCTCTAGGCCGGGACAGGGATACGAAGAGACCCAGTACTTC; CDR3 protein: CASSSRPGQGYEETQYF
V gene: TRBV6-1; clone size: NA; J gene: TRBJ1-2; D gene: NA; CDR3 DNA: TGTGCCAGCAGTCTAAAAAACAGGGCTGGCTACACCTTC; CDR3 protein: CASSLKNRAGYTF
V gene: TRBV6-6; clone size: NA; J gene: TRBJ1-1; D gene: NA; CDR3 DNA: TGTGCCAGCAGTTACTCTGCCGTGGTGAACACTGAAGCTTTCTTT; CDR3 protein: CASSYSAVVNTEAFF
V gene: TRBV20-1; clone size: few; J gene: TRBJ1-2; D gene: NA; CDR3 DNA: TGCAAGGCCAAACTACAGGGAGGGTATGGCTACACCTTC; CDR3 protein: CKAKLQGGYGYTF
V gene: TRBV5-1; clone size: NA; J gene: TRBJ2-5; D gene: TRBD1; CDR3 DNA: TGCGCCAGCAGCTTGACCGCAGGGGGCGCGGAGACCCAGTACTTC; CDR3 protein: CASSLTAGGAETQYF
V gene: TRBV6-1; clone size: NA; J gene: TRBJ1-6; D gene: NA; CDR3 DNA: TGTGCCAGCAGTGAAGTACTTGGAAATTCACCCCTCCACTTT; CDR3 protein: CASSEVLGNSPLHF